This is a list of T cell receptor beta chains from one sample in a study of blood T cell repertoires in COVID-19. Only in-frame clones appear in the TCRdb table, and some are missing; sequencing was by immunoSEQ multiplex PCR. The data hold roughly 100,000 clones, with around 87% observed a single time. The source material was peripheral blood. These TCRs come from a man aged 45-60 years with acute or convalescent COVID-19. CDR3s include the opening cysteine and the closing phenylalanine or tryptophan. The order of the fields is clone size, J gene, D gene, V gene, CDR3 protein, CDR3 DNA. D genes are given only for firm matches. Rows give clone size only sometimes, using once, few, many, or a class for an expanded clone.

>.|TRBJ2-3|TRBD2|TRBV5-1
CASQREGDTDTQYF
TGCGCCAGCCAGCGGGAGGGTGACACAGATACGCAGTATTTT
>.|TRBJ2-7|TRBD1|TRBV28
CASSLLGQGSYEQYF
TGTGCCAGCAGTTTGCTGGGACAGGGTTCCTACGAGCAGTACTTC
>.|TRBJ1-5|.|TRBV15
CATSRDPNQPQHF
TGTGCCACCAGCAGAGATCCTAATCAGCCCCAGCATTTT
>few|TRBJ2-1|TRBD1|TRBV10-2
CASAPGQALKQFF
TGCGCCAGCGCACCGGGACAGGCCCTTAAGCAGTTCTTC
>.|TRBJ2-1|TRBD2|TRBV6-5
CASSYRLAGGPYEQFF
TGTGCCAGCAGTTACAGACTAGCGGGAGGGCCCTATGAGCAGTTCTTC
>once|TRBJ1-2|.|TRBV6-5
CASRGRGGGYGYTF
TGTGCCAGCAGGGGACGCGGCGGGGGCTATGGCTACACCTTC
>.|TRBJ2-2|.|TRBV2
CASSYRVRIAGELFF
TGTGCCAGCAGTTACAGGGTGAGGATCGCCGGGGAGCTGTTTTTT
>.|TRBJ2-7|TRBD1|TRBV7-2
CASSLEGQGMNEQYF
TGTGCCAGCAGCTTAGAAGGACAGGGGATGAACGAGCAGTACTTC
>.|TRBJ2-3|TRBD2|TRBV10-3
CATSVASGSTDTQYF
TGTGCCACCTCCGTGGCTAGCGGGAGCACAGATACGCAGTATTTT
>.|TRBJ2-1|.|TRBV18
CASSPLRGNEQFF
TGTGCCAGCTCACCTTTACGAGGGAATGAGCAGTTCTTC
>.|TRBJ1-1|TRBD1|TRBV2
CASRHDRANTEAFF
TGTGCCAGCAGACATGACAGGGCGAACACTGAAGCTTTCTTT
>.|TRBJ1-4|.|TRBV28
CASSGRATNEKLFF
TGTGCCAGCAGTGGCCGTGCAACTAATGAAAAACTGTTTTTT
>few|TRBJ2-5|.|TRBV6-5
CASSYGWGRETQYF
TGTGCCAGCAGTTACGGGTGGGGGCGTGAGACCCAGTACTTC
>.|TRBJ2-7|TRBD2|TRBV7-2
CASSLGLAGGVYEQYF
TGTGCCAGCAGCTTGGGACTAGCGGGAGGGGTCTACGAGCAGTACTTC
>.|TRBJ1-5|.|TRBV20-1
CSASVGVNQPQHF
TGCAGTGCTAGTGTAGGGGTTAATCAGCCCCAGCATTTT
>.|TRBJ1-5|.|TRBV12-3/TRBV12-4
CASSFPPGPQHF
TGTGCCAGCAGTTTCCCGCCGGGGCCCCAGCATTTT
>.|TRBJ2-7|TRBD1|TRBV5-1
CASSLGGTGKAYEQYF
TGCGCCAGCAGCTTGGGAGGGACAGGGAAGGCCTACGAGCAGTACTTC
>.|TRBJ2-3|.|TRBV3-1/TRBV3-2
CASSSTGVSDTQYF
TGTGCCAGCAGCTCCACGGGAGTGTCAGATACGCAGTATTTT
>.|TRBJ1-2|.|TRBV3-1/TRBV3-2
CASSLRGINYGYTF
TGTGCCAGCAGCTTAAGGGGGATTAACTATGGCTACACCTTC